Each of the 5 T cell receptor beta chains below was sequenced from the same sample in a study of T cell responses to AZD1222 COVID-19 vaccine (dated by TCRdb to 2020 to 2023). The library was obtained by the immunoSEQ multiplex PCR assay. In TCRdb, the immuneACCESS table is reduced to in-frame sequences with V and J assigned. These tables do not hold every clone; where another copy was compared, an unresolved V gene accounts for under half, and the others remain unexplained. Across this sample there are 100,000 or so clones, with about 85% seen only once. Clones ranked in the top ten supply 2% to 3% of the sample. Interpreted using the paper, the time point label stands for: about 28 days (+/-7) after the second vaccine dose. Material: peripheral blood, obtained 28 days after the second AZD1222 dose. The origin of the receptors is an adult who received the AZD1222 COVID-19 vaccine.

V and J are TRBV6-2 or TRBV6-3 and TRBJ2-1, with 10 bases matching TRBD2. Germline CDR1 reads MNHEY; CDR2 reads SVGEGT. There are 15 residues in the CDR3. The V and J ends lost 4 bases and 10 bases, in that order; junction bases with no gene match: 10. In nucleotides, the CDR3 is TGTGCCAGCAGTTCGAGCGGGAGGGTTAATCTGGAGCAGTTCTTC. It specifies CASSSSGRVNLEQFF.

J is TRBJ1-2 and V is TRBV5-8; 8 bases agree with TRBD1. Unmatched junction bases numbered 1, after V lost 3 bases and J lost 3 bases. This CDR3 is 13 amino acids long. Germline V gene data show CDR1 as SGHTS and CDR2 as YDEGEE. The CDR3 DNA reads TGTGCCAGCAGCTCGACAGGGGACTATGGCTACACCTTC. This codes for CASSSTGDYGYTF.

The chain recombines TRBV27 with TRBJ2-3, with 9 bases that match TRBD1. This CDR3 region has 15 residues. The V segment lost 6 bases and the J segment 3 bases; nucleotides outside the gene matches: 7. The germline V gene encodes CDR1 MNHEY and CDR2 SMNVEV (reference sequence). The CDR3 spells CASRWPGQGTDTQYF. For the CDR3, the DNA is TGTGCCAGCAGATGGCCGGGACAGGGTACAGATACGCAGTATTTT.

The gene calls are TRBV6-2 or TRBV6-3 and TRBJ1-3; TRBD1 might be the D (6 bases). The CDR3 covers 13 residues. From germline, CDR1 is MNHEY and CDR2 SVGEGT. V lost 6 bases, J lost 1 base, and 7 bases lay in between. CDR3 loop: CASSGTSGNTIYF. The CDR3 nucleotides read TGTGCCAGCAGCGGGACATCTGGAAACACCATATATTTT.

The V and J genes are TRBV28 and TRBJ1-5; D might be TRBD1 (5 bases). Germline CDR1 MDHEN, CDR2 SYDVKM. Trimming removed 5 bases at V and 0 bases at J, with 14 bases between. This CDR3 region has 16 residues. Here the CDR3 reads CASSPPGRNSNQPQHF. CDR3 nucleotide sequence: TGTGCCAGCAGTCCCCCGGGACGGAATAGCAATCAGCCCCAGCATTTT. Variable domain in full (rest from reference TRBV28 and TRBJ1-5): DVKVTQSSRYLVKRTGEKVFLECVQDMDHENMFWYRQDPGLGLRLIYFSYDVKMKEKGDIPEGYSVSREKKERFSLILESASTNQTSMYLCASSPPGRNSNQPQHFGDGTRLSIL.